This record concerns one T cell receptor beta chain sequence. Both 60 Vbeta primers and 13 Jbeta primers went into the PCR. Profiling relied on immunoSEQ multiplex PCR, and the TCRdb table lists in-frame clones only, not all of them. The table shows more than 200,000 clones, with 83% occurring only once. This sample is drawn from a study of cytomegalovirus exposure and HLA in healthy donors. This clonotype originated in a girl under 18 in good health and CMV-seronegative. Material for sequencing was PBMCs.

The CDR3 DNA reads TGTGCCAGCACACAGACCTCGGGGTACACCGGGGAGCTGTTTTTT. Protein product: CASTQTSGYTGELFF. The chain couples TRBV18 to TRBJ2-2; D is perhaps TRBD2 (5 bases). Germline CDR1 KGHSH, CDR2 LQKENI. V was clipped by 8 bases and J by 3 bases, with 16 bases between them. This CDR3 has 15 residues. Drawing the rest from reference TRBV18 and TRBJ2-2, the complete variable domain is NAGVMQNPRHLVRRRGQEARLRCSPMKGHSHVYWYRQLPEEGLKFMVYLQKENIIDESGMPKERFSAEFPKEGPSILRIQQVVRGDSAAYFCASTQTSGYTGELFFGEGSRLTVL.